This T cell receptor (beta chain) was found in a study of neurological immune-mediated disorders. Notes on the study in general: TCR-beta repertoires seemed private in all groups, with no expanded CDR3 amino acid sequences shared. The multiple sclerosis repertoire cluster had no clinical or MRI correlate. Patients with HTLV-1-associated myelopathy showed the most TCR clonal expansion. Those with multiple sclerosis showed the least, falling below healthy controls.

The time point is: longitudinal time-point 2. This clonotype was picked up many times. The antigen is undetermined. As for the cDNA, it was generated by 5'RACE with 10-nucleotide random UMIs. MiXCR was run by TCRdb on the 5' RACE reads, yielding one entry per CDR3 protein. Here the sample spans about 80,000 distinct CDR3 sequences, 5.8% being singletons. The receptor was isolated from a woman aged 55 to 70 with multiple sclerosis. The sample was PBMCs.

CDR3 loop: CASSLAGGEQFF. The CDR3 bases are TGTGCCAGCAGCTTAGCGGGGGGCGAGCAGTTCTTC. The chain carries TRBV2 and TRBJ2-1; 10 nucleotides align to TRBD2. Germline V gene data show CDR1 as SNHLY and CDR2 as FYNNEI. Trimming took 6 bases from V and 10 from J; bases not matched to a gene: 3. This CDR3 comprises 12 residues.